Given below is one T cell receptor (beta chain) in context. What it recognizes is unknown. This sample stems from a study of vaccination effects on CD4 cells after COVID-19. Viral peptide pool expansion of antigen-specific CD4+ T cells preceded sequencing in the ViraFEST assay. The authors isolated CD4+ T cells after 10 days of culture. Each person got two doses of an mRNA SARS-CoV-2 vaccine, BNT162b2 or mRNA-1273. Each culture well received under 2.5 million PBMC. These cells were then cultured in IMDM with about 10 IU/ml IL-2 and roughly 10 ug/ml peptides. Fresh IL-2-containing medium replaced half the medium on days 3 and 7. The table came from immunoSEQ multiplex PCR; TCRdb's copy has only in-frame clones and leaves some out. Among 70,000 to 95,000 clones listed, 60% to 80% were seen once. The source was CD4+ T cells from PBMCs cultured with HCoV-OC43 spike peptides, collected after COVID-19 vaccination. The subset denotes: HCoV-OC43 spike overlapping peptide pool stimulation. The TCR originated in a human donor who received a COVID-19 vaccine.

The CDR3 protein is CASSIGGWYGYTF. The DNA of the CDR3 is TGTGCCAGCAGTATAGGGGGTTGGTATGGCTACACCTTC. The chain links TRBV27 to TRBJ1-2; D may be TRBD1 (6 bases). V was pared by 5 bases and J by 5 bases, with 12 bases between. The germline V gene encodes CDR1 MNHEY and CDR2 SMNVEV (reference sequence). The CDR3 has 13 amino acids.